A selection of T cell receptor beta chains follows, all from one sample in a study of chemoradiotherapy in HPV16-positive cancers. The data were produced by immunoSEQ multiplex PCR, yet TCRdb's version contains in-frame clones alone and is incomplete. Found here are about 17,000 clones, 85% to 95% of them singletons; the top ten hold about 14%. Sequences were derived from blood, sampled from a patient who underwent chemoradiotherapy. The source is a human donor with HPV-associated anogenital cancer. CDR3s include the opening cysteine and the closing phenylalanine or tryptophan. The D gene is left open where the match is weak. Clone size appears in some rows only: once, few, many, or a class for an expanded clone.

>TRBV5-1|NA|TRBJ2-3|NA
CASSLAPGGGTDTQYF
TGCGCCAGCAGCTTGGCTCCGGGGGGCGGCACAGATACGCAGTATTTT
>TRBV14|once|TRBJ1-2|TRBD1
CASTTGQVGFGYTF
TGTGCCAGCACTACGGGACAGGTCGGCTTTGGCTACACCTTC
>TRBV5-6|NA|TRBJ1-6|NA
CASSLVNSPLHF
TGTGCCAGCAGCCTCGTGAATTCACCCCTCCACTTT
>TRBV6-6|NA|TRBJ2-1|NA
CASSFQRPHNEQFF
TGTGCCAGCAGTTTCCAGCGCCCCCACAATGAGCAGTTCTTC
>TRBV7-2|NA|TRBJ2-3|TRBD2
CASSQGLAGTLRGDTQYF
TGTGCCAGCAGTCAGGGACTAGCGGGGACCCTACGGGGAGATACGCAGTATTTT
>TRBV5-5|once|TRBJ2-1|NA
CASSLGGWLNNEQFF
TGTGCCAGCAGCTTGGGGGGGTGGCTTAACAATGAGCAGTTCTTC
>TRBV5-6|NA|TRBJ1-3|NA
CASSFGFSSGNTIYF
TGTGCCAGCAGCTTTGGGTTTAGCTCTGGAAACACCATATATTTT
>TRBV7-9|NA|TRBJ1-4|NA
CASSATGQANEKLFF
TGTGCCAGCAGCGCCACGGGACAAGCTAATGAAAAACTGTTTTTT
>TRBV30|NA|TRBJ2-7|NA
CAWSVRTGGNEQYF
TGTGCCTGGAGTGTACGAACGGGGGGCAACGAGCAGTACTTC
>TRBV5-1|NA|TRBJ1-1|NA
CASSSGLNPMNTEAFF
TGCGCCAGCAGCTCTGGACTCAACCCAATGAACACTGAAGCTTTCTTT
>TRBV29-1|NA|TRBJ1-2|TRBD1
CSVVEGAINGYTF
TGCAGCGTTGTAGAGGGGGCTATTAACGGCTACACCTTC
>TRBV5-1|few|TRBJ1-2|TRBD1
CASSRGTGSDGYTF
TGCGCCAGCAGCAGAGGGACAGGGTCAGATGGCTACACCTTC
>TRBV27|NA|TRBJ2-3|NA
CASSSGGPTDTQYF
TGTGCCAGCAGTTCCGGGGGACCCACAGATACGCAGTATTTT
>TRBV5-1|NA|TRBJ2-5|TRBD2
CASSFYAGGIETQYF
TGCGCCAGCAGCTTTTATGCGGGGGGGATAGAGACCCAGTACTTC
>TRBV7-9|NA|TRBJ1-2|NA
CASSLGGDYGYTF
TGTGCCAGCAGCCTAGGGGGGGACTATGGCTACACCTTC
>TRBV6-5|NA|TRBJ1-4|NA
CASSYTGNNEKLFF
TGTGCCAGCAGTTACACAGGGAATAATGAAAAACTGTTTTTT
>TRBV13|few|TRBJ2-5|NA
CASSLVQETQYF
TGTGCCAGCAGCTTAGTCCAAGAGACCCAGTACTTC
>TRBV7-9|NA|TRBJ1-3|TRBD1
CASSPRATGNVDTIYF
TGTGCCAGCAGCCCAAGGGCGACAGGGAACGTAGACACCATATATTTT
>TRBV5-1|NA|TRBJ1-1|TRBD1
CASSLAGQSSTEAFF
TGCGCCAGCAGCTTGGCGGGACAGTCGTCGACTGAAGCTTTCTTT
>TRBV4-3|NA|TRBJ1-1|NA
CASSQDWGSEAFF
TGCGCCAGCAGCCAAGATTGGGGTTCTGAAGCTTTCTTT
>TRBV6-6|NA|TRBJ1-4|NA
CASSVVGASNEKLFF
TGTGCCAGCTCCGTCGTGGGGGCGTCTAATGAAAAACTGTTTTTT
>TRBV6-5|NA|TRBJ1-1|NA
CASAVGLGTEAFF
TGTGCCAGCGCTGTTGGGTTGGGCACTGAAGCTTTCTTT
>TRBV7-2|NA|TRBJ1-5|NA
CASSLVGVDQPQHF
TGTGCCAGCAGCTTAGTGGGGGTGGACCAGCCCCAGCATTTT
>TRBV11-2|few|TRBJ1-5|NA
CASSIMRGQPQHF
TGTGCCAGCAGTATTATGAGGGGTCAGCCCCAGCATTTT
>TRBV4-2|NA|TRBJ1-2|NA
CASSQDRNANYGYTF
TGTGCCAGCAGCCAAGACAGAAATGCTAACTATGGCTACACCTTC
>TRBV7-9|NA|TRBJ1-2|TRBD1
CASSLGTGAFNYGYTF
TGTGCCAGCAGCTTAGGGACAGGTGCCTTTAACTATGGCTACACCTTC
>TRBV14|NA|TRBJ2-7|NA
CASSQVHEQYF
TGTGCCAGCAGCCAAGTTCACGAGCAGTACTTC
>TRBV5-4|NA|TRBJ1-2|NA
CASTPSDRRNYGYTF
TGTGCCAGCACCCCGTCTGATAGACGGAACTATGGCTACACCTTC
>TRBV9|NA|TRBJ1-2|TRBD1
CASSVALDLGQGAFDGYTF
TGTGCCAGCAGCGTAGCCCTCGATCTGGGACAGGGGGCGTTCGATGGCTACACCTTC
>TRBV2|NA|TRBJ1-1|TRBD1
CASRGQANTEAFF
TGTGCCAGCAGGGGACAGGCGAACACTGAAGCTTTCTTT
>TRBV30|NA|TRBJ2-3|TRBD2
CAWTVSGGLLGTDTQYF
TGTGCCTGGACGGTTAGCGGGGGGCTCCTTGGCACAGATACGCAGTATTTT
>TRBV5-6|NA|TRBJ2-7|NA
CASSLLGPEQYF
TGTGCCAGCAGCTTGCTAGGTCCCGAGCAGTACTTC
>TRBV12-5|once|TRBJ1-1|NA
CASGLKGTEAFF
TGTGCTAGTGGTTTGAAGGGAACTGAAGCTTTCTTT
>TRBV18|large|TRBJ1-2|NA
CASSDGEVETF
TGTGCCAGCTCCGACGGGGAGGTAGAGACCTTC
>TRBV7-9|NA|TRBJ1-1|NA
CASSQLATEAFF
TGTGCCAGCAGCCAATTAGCCACTGAAGCTTTCTTT
>TRBV30|NA|TRBJ2-3|TRBD2
CAWSVLAGGHTDTQYF
TGTGCCTGGAGTGTACTAGCGGGGGGGCACACAGATACGCAGTATTTT
>TRBV5-4|NA|TRBJ1-2|TRBD1
CASSFDRDGYTF
TGTGCCAGCAGCTTTGACAGGGATGGCTACACCTTC
>TRBV7-9|NA|TRBJ2-1|NA
CASSLNGGLYNEQFF
TGTGCCAGCAGCCTAAATGGGGGCCTATACAATGAGCAGTTCTTC
>TRBV11-2|NA|TRBJ2-5|NA
CASSFEETQYF
TGTGCCAGCAGCTTTGAAGAGACCCAGTACTTC
>TRBV19|NA|TRBJ1-5|TRBD1
CASQGAWSNQPQHF
TGTGCCAGTCAGGGGGCATGGAGCAATCAGCCCCAGCATTTT
>TRBV30|NA|TRBJ1-2|TRBD1
CAWSFGQGASYGYTF
TGTGCCTGGAGCTTCGGACAGGGGGCTAGCTATGGCTACACCTTC
>TRBV11-2|few|TRBJ1-2|NA
CASSLDGDGRGYTF
TGTGCCAGCAGCTTGGACGGGGACGGCCGGGGGTACACCTTC
>TRBV30|NA|TRBJ1-2|NA
CAWSMVGANYGYTF
TGTGCCTGGAGTATGGTAGGGGCGAACTATGGCTACACCTTC
>TRBV18|NA|TRBJ2-3|NA
CASSPLVGHIEPTDTQYF
TGTGCCAGCTCACCCTTGGTGGGGCACATAGAACCGACAGATACGCAGTATTTT
>TRBV12-5|NA|TRBJ2-1|TRBD2
CASGARGGTYNEQFF
TGTGCTAGTGGTGCGCGGGGGGGGACCTACAATGAGCAGTTCTTC
>TRBV7-9|NA|TRBJ2-2|NA
CASSLSITGTGELFF
TGTGCCAGCAGCCTCAGTATAACAGGGACCGGGGAGCTGTTTTTT